This TCR beta chain was captured by sequencing in a study of T cells in narcolepsy. Looking at the study overall: Enrolled donors included narcolepsy type 1 or type 2 patients and healthy controls. Study-wide points: Autoreactive clonotypes reportedly recurred in blood of same and different patients, not controls. Some memory CD4+ repertoires had no autoreactive clone sequences. HCRT-specific and TRIB2-specific autoreactive clonotypes appeared among same-patient CSF and blood CD4+ clonotypes.

Sequenced by immunoSEQ multiplex PCR; TCRdb stores in-frame clones only, minus some. The sample holds 34,000 or so clones, around 79% seen once. Germline V gene sequence: CDR1 SGHNT, CDR2 YYREEE (reference sequence). The CDR3 loop spans 16 amino acids. V was clipped by 4 bases and J by 10 bases; unmatched bases: 13. There are a few counts of this clone. Its antigen remains unidentified. This chain uses TRBV5-4 with TRBJ1-4, with 10 positions matching TRBD1. This sequence was found in a human donor in good health. The sample comprised memory (CD45RA-) CD4+ T cells from blood. The chain's CDR3 is CASSLTGGSSLGKLFF. CDR3 sequence (DNA): TGTGCCAGCAGCCTGACAGGGGGCTCGTCCCTGGGAAAACTGTTTTTT. Variable domain in full (rest from reference TRBV5-4 and TRBJ1-4): ETGVTQSPTHLIKTRGQQVTLRCSSQSGHNTVSWYQQALGQGPQFIFQYYREEENGRGNFPPRFSGLQFPNYSSELNVNALELDDSALYLCASSLTGGSSLGKLFFGSGTQLSVL.